A selection of T cell receptor beta chains follows, all from one sample in a study of human T cells and chemical hapten exposure. Each CDR3 protein is one row after TCRdb ran MiXCR on the RACE reads. Of about 82,000 distinct CDR3 sequences in the sample, around 13% were seen once. The specimen comprised whole blood, sampled in connection with sensitization to the hapten diphenylcyclopropenone (DPC). All receptors come from a woman between 45 and 60 years old with alopecia areata. Some clones in this sample may be carry-over from other donors' samples. The CDR3 runs from the conserved cysteine through the conserved F or W.

v_call	j_call	cdr3_aa
TRBV20-1	TRBJ2-3	CSARGADRETDTQYF
TRBV20-1	TRBJ1-2	CSASTGERYGYTF
TRBV5-1	TRBJ1-6	CASSGTGRPNSPLHF
TRBV6-6	TRBJ2-5	CASSYSGSIRGETQYF
TRBV18	TRBJ1-2	CASSPPLADGDGYTF
TRBV11-3	TRBJ2-1	CASSRGSGRYDEQFF
TRBV27	TRBJ1-2	CASSLQGRYGYTF
TRBV10-3	TRBJ1-4	CAIRDTGDENEKLFF
TRBV11-1	TRBJ2-7	CASSFHNYEQYF
TRBV28	TRBJ1-6	CASNTGDTPLHF
TRBV30	TRBJ1-6	CAWSMEGFNSPLHF
TRBV20-1	TRBJ2-3	CSARDPGQGRKTDTQYF